This TCR beta chain is from a study of shared clonotypes between healthy human individuals. The naive CD8 fraction comprised CD45RO-negative cells positively selected for CCR7 and excluded terminally differentiated effector memory CD45RA+ cells. TCRdb's table, derived via immunoSEQ multiplex PCR, lists solely in-frame clones and lacks some. The sample holds hundreds of thousands of clones, 95% to 97% seen once. The sequenced sample was naive CD8+ T cells sorted from blood. The clonotype was recovered from a woman under 40 in good health.

In nucleotides, the CDR3 is TGTGCCAGCCATCCAGGACAGAGCTACGAGCAGTACTTC. Encoded protein: CASHPGQSYEQYF. The chain is built from TRBV6-5 and TRBJ2-7, with a weak D call TRBD1 (6 bases). The CDR3 is made up of 13 amino acids. The V gene lost 8 bases and the J gene lost 3 bases, with 14 bases spanning the gap. The V gene's germline CDR1 is MNHEY and CDR2 SVGAGI.